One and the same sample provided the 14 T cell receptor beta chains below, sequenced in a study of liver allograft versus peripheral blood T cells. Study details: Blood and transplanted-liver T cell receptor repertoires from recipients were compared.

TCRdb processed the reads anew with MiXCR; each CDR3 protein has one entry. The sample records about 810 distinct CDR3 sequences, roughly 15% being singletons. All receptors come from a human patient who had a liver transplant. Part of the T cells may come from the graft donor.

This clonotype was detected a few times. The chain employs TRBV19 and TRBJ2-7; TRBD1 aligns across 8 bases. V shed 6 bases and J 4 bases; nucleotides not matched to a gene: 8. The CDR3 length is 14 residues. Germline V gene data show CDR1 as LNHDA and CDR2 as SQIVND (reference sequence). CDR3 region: CASRSRTGWYEQYV. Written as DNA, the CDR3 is TGTGCCAGTAGGTCCCGGACAGGGTGGTACGAGCAGTACGTC.

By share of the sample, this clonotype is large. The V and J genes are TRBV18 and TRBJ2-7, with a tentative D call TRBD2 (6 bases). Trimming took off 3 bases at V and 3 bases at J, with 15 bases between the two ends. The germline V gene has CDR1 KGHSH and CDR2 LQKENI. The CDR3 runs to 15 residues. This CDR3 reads CASSPVWDFYYEQYF. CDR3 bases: TGTGCCAGCTCACCGGTCTGGGACTTCTACTACGAGCAGTACTTC.

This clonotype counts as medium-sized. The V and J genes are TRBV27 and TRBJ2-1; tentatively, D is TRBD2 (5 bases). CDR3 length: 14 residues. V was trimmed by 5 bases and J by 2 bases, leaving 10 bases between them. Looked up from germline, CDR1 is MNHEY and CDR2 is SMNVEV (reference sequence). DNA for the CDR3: TGTGCCAGCAGTGTGGCGGGTCCCTACAATGAGCAGTTCTTC. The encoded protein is CASSVAGPYNEQFF.

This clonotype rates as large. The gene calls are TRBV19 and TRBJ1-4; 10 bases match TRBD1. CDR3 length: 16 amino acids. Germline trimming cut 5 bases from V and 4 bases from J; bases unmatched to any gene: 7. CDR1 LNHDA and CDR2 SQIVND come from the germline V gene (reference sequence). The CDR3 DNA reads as TGTGCCAGTAGTTCCCGGGACAGGGGTTTTAATGAAAAACTGTTTTTT. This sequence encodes CASSSRDRGFNEKLFF.

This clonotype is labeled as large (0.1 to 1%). The CDR3 DNA sequence: TGTGCCAGCAGTCTTACCACCGGGACAGGGGGAGGCTACACCTTC. Its translation is CASSLTTGTGGGYTF. The chain carries TRBV6-5 and TRBJ1-2, with 11 bases identical to TRBD1. Trimming removed 5 bases from V and 8 bases from J; junction bases left unmatched: 10. The CDR3 runs to 15 residues. Looked up from germline, CDR1 is MNHEY and CDR2 is SVGAGI.

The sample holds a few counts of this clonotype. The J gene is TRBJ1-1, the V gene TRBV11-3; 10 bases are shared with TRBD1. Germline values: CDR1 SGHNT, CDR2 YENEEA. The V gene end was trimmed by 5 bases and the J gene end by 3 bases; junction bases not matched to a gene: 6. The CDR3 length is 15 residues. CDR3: CASSPIDRGHTEAFF. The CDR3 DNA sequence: TGTGCCAGCAGCCCAATAGACAGGGGGCACACTGAAGCTTTCTTT.

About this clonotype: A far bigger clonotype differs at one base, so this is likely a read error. CDR3 protein: CASSDFQGNQPQHF. CDR3 nucleotide sequence: TGTGCCAGCAGTGATTTTCAAGGCAATCAGCCCCAGCATTTT. The chain employs TRBV27 and TRBJ1-5; no definite D call. The germline CDR1 and CDR2 sequences are MNHEY and SMNVEV (reference sequence). The V and J ends lost 5 bases and 2 bases respectively, with 10 bases between them. CDR3 size: 14 residues.

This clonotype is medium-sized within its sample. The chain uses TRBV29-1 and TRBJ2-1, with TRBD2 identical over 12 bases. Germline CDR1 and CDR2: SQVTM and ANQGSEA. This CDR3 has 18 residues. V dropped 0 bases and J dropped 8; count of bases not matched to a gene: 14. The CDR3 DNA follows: TGCAGCGTTGAAGACACACAGACTAGCGGGAGATTGGTCGATGAGCAGTTCTTC. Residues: CSVEDTQTSGRLVDEQFF.

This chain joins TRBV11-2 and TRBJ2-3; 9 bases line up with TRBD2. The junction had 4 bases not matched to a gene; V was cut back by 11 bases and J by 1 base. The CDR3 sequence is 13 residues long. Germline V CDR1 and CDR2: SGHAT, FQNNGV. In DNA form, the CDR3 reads TGTGCCTCCTTAGCGGGGGGCACAGATACGCAGTATTTT. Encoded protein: CASLAGGTDTQYF.

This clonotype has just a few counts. The CDR3 DNA reads TGTGCCACCAGCAGTACAGGGGGTGGGGTTGATGAGCAGTTCTTC. Its translation: CATSSTGGGVDEQFF. The genes are TRBV15 and TRBJ2-1, with TRBD1 matching over 8 bases. This CDR3 is built from 15 residues. Germline V CDR1 and CDR2: LNHNV, YYDKDF (reference sequence). The junction had 9 bases not matched to a gene; V was cut back by 3 bases and J by 8 bases.

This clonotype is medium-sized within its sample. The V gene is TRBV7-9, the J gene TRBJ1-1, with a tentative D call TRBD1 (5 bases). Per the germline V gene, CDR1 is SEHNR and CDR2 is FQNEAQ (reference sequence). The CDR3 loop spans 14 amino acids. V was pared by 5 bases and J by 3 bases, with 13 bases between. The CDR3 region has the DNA TGTGCCAGCAGCCCCCCCCGGGACCACACTGAAGCTTTCTTT. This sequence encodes CASSPPRDHTEAFF.

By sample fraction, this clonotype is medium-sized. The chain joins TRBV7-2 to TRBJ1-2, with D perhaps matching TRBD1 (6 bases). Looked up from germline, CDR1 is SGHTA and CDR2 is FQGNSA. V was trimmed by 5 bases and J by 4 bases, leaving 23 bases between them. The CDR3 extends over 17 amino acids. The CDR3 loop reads CASSGQDSLRGGYGYTF. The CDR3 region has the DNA TGTGCCAGCAGCGGCCAAGACAGCCTGAGAGGGGGCTATGGCTACACCTTC. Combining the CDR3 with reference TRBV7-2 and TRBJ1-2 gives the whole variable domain GAGVSQSPSNKVTEKGKDVELRCDPISGHTALYWYRQSLGQGLEFLIYFQGNSAPDKSGLPSDRFSAERTGGSVSTLTIQRTQQEDSAVYLCASSGQDSLRGGYGYTFGSGTRLTVV.

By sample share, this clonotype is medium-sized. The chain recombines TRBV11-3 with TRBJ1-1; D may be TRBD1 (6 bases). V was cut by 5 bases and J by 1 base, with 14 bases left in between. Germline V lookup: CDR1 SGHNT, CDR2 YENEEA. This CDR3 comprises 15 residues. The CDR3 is CASSPRGGGNTEAFF. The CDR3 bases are TGTGCCAGCAGCCCCCGTGGGGGCGGGAACACTGAAGCTTTCTTT.

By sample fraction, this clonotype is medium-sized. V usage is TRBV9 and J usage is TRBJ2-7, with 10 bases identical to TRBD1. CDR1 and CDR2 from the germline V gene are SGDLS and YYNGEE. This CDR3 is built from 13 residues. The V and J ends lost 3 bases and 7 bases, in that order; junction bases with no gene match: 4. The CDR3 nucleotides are TGTGCCAGCAGCGGACAGGGGGCGGGGGAGCAGTACTTC. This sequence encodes CASSGQGAGEQYF.